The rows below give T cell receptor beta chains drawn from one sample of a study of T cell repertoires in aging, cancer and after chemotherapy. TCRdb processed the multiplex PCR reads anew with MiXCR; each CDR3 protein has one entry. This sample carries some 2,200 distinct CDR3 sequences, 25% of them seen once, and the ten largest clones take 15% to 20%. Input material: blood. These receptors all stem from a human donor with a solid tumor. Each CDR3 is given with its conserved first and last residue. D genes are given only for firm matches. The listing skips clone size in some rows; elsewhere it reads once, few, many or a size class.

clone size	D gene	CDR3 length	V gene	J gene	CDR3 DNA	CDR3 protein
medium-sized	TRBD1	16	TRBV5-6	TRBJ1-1	TGTGCCAGCAGCTACGTCCCGGGACAGGGGAACACTGAAGCTTTCTTT	CASSYVPGQGNTEAFF
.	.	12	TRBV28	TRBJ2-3	TGTGCCAGCAGTAGACTGGGATATGCGCAGTATTTT	CASSRLGYAQYF
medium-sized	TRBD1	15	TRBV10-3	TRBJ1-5	TGTGCCATCAGTGAGTCCCGACAGGGCCTTGAGCCCCAGCATTTT	CAISESRQGLEPQHF
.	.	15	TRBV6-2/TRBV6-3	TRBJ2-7	TGTGCCAGCAGTGAACAAGGCGGGGGCGCGTACGAGCAGTACTTC	CASSEQGGGAYEQYF
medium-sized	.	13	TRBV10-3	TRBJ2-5	TGTGCCATCAGCCTTCAGGGCGAAGAGACCCAGTACTTC	CAISLQGEETQYF
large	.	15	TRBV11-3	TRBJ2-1	TGTGCCAGCAGCAATGCCGGGACGGGTTACAATGAGCAGTTCTTC	CASSNAGTGYNEQFF
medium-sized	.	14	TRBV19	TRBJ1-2	TGTGCCAGTACCAAAGGAGGGGCGGGAGGAGGCTACACCTTC	CASTKGGAGGGYTF
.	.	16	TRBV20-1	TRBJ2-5	TGCAGTGCTAGAGAGGCAAGGGGCCTGAAACAAGAGACCCAGTACTTC	CSAREARGLKQETQYF
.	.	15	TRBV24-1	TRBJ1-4	TGTGCCACCAGTGACCCCAAGGGGGGGAATGAAAAACTGTTTTTT	CATSDPKGGNEKLFF
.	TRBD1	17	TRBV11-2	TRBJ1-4	TGTGCCAGCAGGGGGACAGGGGAAAAAGGAGGACCTGAAAAACTGTTTTTT	CASRGTGEKGGPEKLFF
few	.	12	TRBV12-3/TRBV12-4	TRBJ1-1	TGTGCCAGCAGTTTTGGGGGTTTGGAAGCTTTCTTT	CASSFGGLEAFF
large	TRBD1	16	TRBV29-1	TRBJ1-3	TGCAGCGTTGAACCCATGGGAGGGGGCAATGAAAACACCATATATTTT	CSVEPMGGGNENTIYF